The 21 T cell receptor beta chains below were found in one sample sequenced in a study of CD8+CD57+ T cells in acquired aplastic anemia. Patients who underwent sequencing had shown CD8+CD57+ cell expansion by flow cytometry. Template material for TCR beta VDJ and CDR3 profiling consisted of genomic DNA. TCRdb analysed the reads with MiXCR anew, one entry per CDR3 protein. Of about 150,000 distinct CDR3 sequences in the sample, around half were seen once. Source material: sorted CD4+, CD8+, or CD8+CD57+ T cells (not recorded which) from PBMCs. The source of these receptors is a human donor with aplastic anemia.

In this sample, this clonotype turned up once. V is TRBV2 and J is TRBJ2-7, with D perhaps assigned TRBD1 or TRBD2 (5 bases each). The V end lost 7 bases, the J end lost 3 bases, and 10 bases lay between the germline ends. Per the germline V gene, CDR1 is SNHLY and CDR2 is FYNNEI. The length of the CDR3 is 12 residues. The CDR3 nucleotides read TGTGCCAGCACTGGGGGTATCTACGAGCAGTACTTC. It yields the protein CASTGGIYEQYF.

The chain is built from TRBV10-3 and TRBJ1-2, with D possibly being TRBD1 (5 bases). V shed 2 bases and J shed 4 bases, with 14 bases lying between them. Germline V CDR1 and CDR2: ENHRY, SYGVKD. CDR3 length equals 15 residues. CDR3 residues: CAISEKQGKIYGYTF. The CDR3 DNA sequence: TGTGCCATCAGTGAGAAGCAGGGAAAGATCTATGGCTACACCTTC.

About this clonotype: This may come from a read error, since a much larger clone is one base off. As DNA, the CDR3 is TGCGCCAGCAACTTGTCGGCTTATGGATTGAATGAGCAGTTCTTC. This codes for CASNLSAYGLNEQFF. The chain has TRBV5-1 and TRBJ2-1; no clear D. CDR3 length equals 15 residues. CDR1 and CDR2 (germline): SGHRS, YFSETQ.

This clonotype has ten or more counts. V and J are TRBV19 and TRBJ2-5; 11 bases are a match to TRBD2. Germline trimming cut 1 base from V and 7 bases from J; bases unmatched to any gene: 8. This CDR3 is 16 amino acids long. Germline V CDR1 and CDR2: LNHDA, SQIVND (reference sequence). CDR3 nucleotide sequence: TGTGCCAGTAGTATAGGACTAGCGGGACCCTTCGGGACCCAGTACTTC. Its protein is CASSIGLAGPFGTQYF.

In regard to this clonotype: At one of its ends the junction is not consistent with the germline gene, which may arise from a read error. The chain links TRBV19 to TRBJ2-1; no clear D gene. Germline CDR1 and CDR2: LNHDA and SQIVND (reference sequence). The CDR3 extends over 11 amino acids. Here the CDR3 DNA reads TGTGCCAGTAGTATCCACAATGAGCAGTCCTTC. Protein: CASSIHNEQSF.

The CDR3 DNA sequence: TGTGCCAGCAGCCAAGAGGGGGGCACAGATACGCAGTATTTT. Amino acids: CASSQEGGTDTQYF. V and J are TRBV4-2 and TRBJ2-3; D is tentatively TRBD1 or TRBD2 (5 bases each). V was cut by 0 bases and J by 1 base, with 5 bases left in between. Germline assignment: CDR1 LGHNA and CDR2 YNFKEQ. CDR3 length: 14 residues.

This clonotype was counted a single time. The chain joins TRBV7-9 to TRBJ1-2; unclear D gene. From germline, CDR1 is SEHNR and CDR2 FQNEAQ (reference sequence). The CDR3 contains 12 residues. V was clipped by 1 base and J by 3 bases, with 3 bases between them. The CDR3 DNA follows: TGTGCCAGCAGCTTAGTAGACTATGGCTACACCTTC. This translates into CASSLVDYGYTF.

The genes are TRBV2 and TRBJ2-3; 9 positions agree with TRBD1. The V segment lost 4 bases and the J segment 3 bases; nucleotides outside the gene matches: 5. In germline, CDR1 is SNHLY, CDR2 FYNNEI. CDR3 length: 15 residues. CDR3 in DNA: TGTGCCAGCAGTGCCGAGACAGGGGGTACAGATACGCAGTATTTT. Translating gives CASSAETGGTDTQYF.

In this sample, this clonotype turned up once. The rearrangement uses TRBV29-1 and TRBJ1-5; D may be TRBD1 (5 bases). The germline CDR1 and CDR2 sequences are SQVTM and ANQGSEA. This CDR3 contains 18 residues. V lost 0 bases to trimming and J lost 3 bases, with 21 bases between them. DNA for the CDR3: TGCAGCGTTGAAGATCGTTTAGTGAGGAGAGGGACCAATCAGCCCCAGCATTTT. It is translated as CSVEDRLVRRGTNQPQHF.

The chain joins TRBV19 to TRBJ2-7; D is unclear. The CDR3 totals 14 residues. Looked up from germline, CDR1 is LNHDA and CDR2 is SQIVND (reference sequence). V lost 5 bases and J lost 0, with 11 bases in between. CDR3 coding DNA: TGTGCCAGTAGTGTGCAGGAGAGCTCCTACGAGCAGTACTTC. Protein sequence: CASSVQESSYEQYF.

CDR3 bases: TGTGCCAGTACCGCCGACAGTAGCTATGGCTACACCTTC. Encoded protein: CASTADSSYGYTF. The J gene is TRBJ1-2, the V gene TRBV19; a possible D gene is TRBD1 (5 bases). The germline CDR1 and CDR2 sequences are LNHDA and SQIVND (reference sequence). V was trimmed by 7 bases and J by 4 bases, leaving 13 bases between them. There are 13 residues in the CDR3.

The J gene is TRBJ2-6, the V gene TRBV5-6; D is unresolved. The V gene's germline CDR1 is SGHDT and CDR2 YYEEEE. Trimming took 3 bases from V and 1 from J, leaving 8 bases between them. This CDR3 comprises 15 residues. The DNA of the CDR3 is TGTGCCAGCAGCTCCCCTCTGTCTGGGGCCAACGTCCTGACTTTC. This encodes CASSSPLSGANVLTF.

The rearrangement joins TRBV3-1 to TRBJ2-7; 10 bases line up with TRBD1. With 4 bases clipped from V and 1 base from J, the junction kept 7 bases outside the gene matches. The germline gives CDR1 LGHDT, CDR2 YNNKEL (reference sequence). The CDR3 has 16 amino acids. The CDR3 bases are TGTGCCAGCAGCCTAGGAAGACAGGGGGCATCCTACGAGCAGTACTTC. Translated, it gives CASSLGRQGASYEQYF.

The V call is TRBV7-6, the J call TRBJ2-7; 7 nucleotides agree with TRBD1. The length of the CDR3 is 15 residues. V lost 3 bases, J lost 4 bases, and 9 bases stayed unmatched. In germline, CDR1 is SGHVS, CDR2 FNYEAQ. In DNA form, the CDR3 reads TGTGCCAGCAGCTTCGGGACAGAGGGAATGTACGAGCAGTACTTC. It specifies CASSFGTEGMYEQYF.

V is TRBV10-2 and J is TRBJ2-1; 8 nucleotides match TRBD2. The CDR3 length is 12 residues. Germline lookup yields CDR1 WSHSY and CDR2 SAAADI. CDR3 region: CTSSGTSNEQFF. DNA for the CDR3: TGCACTAGCAGTGGGACTAGCAATGAGCAGTTCTTC.

The chain joins TRBV2 to TRBJ1-5; D is perhaps TRBD1 (5 bases). Germline V gene sequence: CDR1 SNHLY, CDR2 FYNNEI. This CDR3 is built from 13 residues. Trimming cost V 3 bases and J 9 bases, with 12 bases left between them. Written as DNA, the CDR3 is TGTGCCAGCAGTGACCAGGGATTCTCGCCCCAGCATTTT. Residues: CASSDQGFSPQHF.

This clonotype has at least ten counts. V and J are TRBV29-1 and TRBJ2-7; 7 bases line up with TRBD1. CDR1 SQVTM and CDR2 ANQGSEA come from the germline V gene. Trimming cost V 3 bases and J 6 bases; bases outside gene matches: 8. The CDR3 loop spans 13 amino acids. CDR3 coding DNA: TGCAGCGTTGAGAAACAGGGGCGACCCGAGCAGTACTTC. Amino acid sequence: CSVEKQGRPEQYF.

To note about this clonotype: A clone one base away is much larger, so this may be a read error. In this CDR3 the conserved last residue, phenylalanine or tryptophan, is missing, so a read error is likely. The V call is TRBV12-3 or TRBV12-4, the J call TRBJ2-7, with D hard to call. There are 12 residues in the CDR3. Trimming stripped 10 bases from V and 2 bases from J, with 12 bases between. The CDR3 here is CATGGDPYEQYL. Written as DNA, the CDR3 is TGTGCCACCGGTGGGGATCCCTACGAGCAGTACCTC.

This chain links TRBV24-1 with TRBJ2-5; TRBD1 matches at 7 bases. Trimming cost V 8 bases and J 5 bases; bases outside gene matches: 10. Germline values: CDR1 KGHDR, CDR2 SFDVKD. The CDR3 has 14 residues. Here the CDR3 reads CATTDDRAGETQYF. The CDR3 DNA reads TGTGCCACCACCGATGACAGGGCAGGGGAGACCCAGTACTTC.

The chain has TRBV3-1 and TRBJ2-7; D is unresolved. Germline V gene data show CDR1 as LGHDT and CDR2 as YNNKEL (reference sequence). CDR3 length: 14 amino acids. V lost 3 bases, J lost 2 bases, and 11 bases lay in between. Written as DNA, the CDR3 is TGTGCCAGCAGCCATCGGAGATTTCCCTACGAGCAGTACTTC. This translates into CASSHRRFPYEQYF.

The genes are TRBV20-1 and TRBJ2-3, with TRBD1 identical over 9 bases. Germline V lookup: CDR1 DFQATT, CDR2 SNEGSKA (reference sequence). With V trimmed by 0 bases and J by 0 bases, 4 bases remained unmatched. The CDR3 has 16 residues. The chain's CDR3 is CSARDPGTGSTDTQYF. In DNA form, the CDR3 reads TGCAGTGCTAGAGATCCCGGGACAGGGAGCACAGATACGCAGTATTTT.